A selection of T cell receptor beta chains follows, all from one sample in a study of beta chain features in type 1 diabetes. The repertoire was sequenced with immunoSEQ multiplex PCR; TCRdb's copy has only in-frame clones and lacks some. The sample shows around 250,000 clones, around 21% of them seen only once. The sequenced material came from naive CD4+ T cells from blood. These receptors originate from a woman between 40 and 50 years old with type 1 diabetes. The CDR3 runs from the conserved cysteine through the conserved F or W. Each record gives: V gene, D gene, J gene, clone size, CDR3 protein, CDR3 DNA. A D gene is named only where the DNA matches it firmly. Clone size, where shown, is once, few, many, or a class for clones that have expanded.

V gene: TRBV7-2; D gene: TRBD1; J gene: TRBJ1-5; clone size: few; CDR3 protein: CASSLVTGDGQPQHF; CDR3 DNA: TGTGCCAGCAGCTTAGTCACAGGGGATGGTCAGCCCCAGCATTTT
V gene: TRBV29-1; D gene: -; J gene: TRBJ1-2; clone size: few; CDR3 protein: CSVGLSGRGYTF; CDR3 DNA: TGCAGCGTTGGCCTCAGCGGACGTGGCTACACCTTC
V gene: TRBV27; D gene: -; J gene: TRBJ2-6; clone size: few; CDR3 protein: CASSSTGTNSGANVLTF; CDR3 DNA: TGTGCCAGCAGTTCAACCGGGACAAACTCTGGGGCCAACGTCCTGACTTTC
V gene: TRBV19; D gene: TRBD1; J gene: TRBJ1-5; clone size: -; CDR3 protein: CASTVGQGISQPQHF; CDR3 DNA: TGTGCCAGTACCGTGGGACAGGGGATCAGTCAGCCCCAGCATTTT
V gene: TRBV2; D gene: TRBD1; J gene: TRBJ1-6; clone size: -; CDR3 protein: CASGGQGVISNSPLHF; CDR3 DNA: TGTGCCAGCGGGGGACAGGGGGTGATATCTAATTCACCCCTCCACTTT
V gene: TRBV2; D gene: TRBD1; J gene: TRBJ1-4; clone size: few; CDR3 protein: CASSEVGTVNEKLFF; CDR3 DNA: TGTGCCAGCAGTGAAGTCGGGACAGTGAATGAAAAACTGTTTTTT
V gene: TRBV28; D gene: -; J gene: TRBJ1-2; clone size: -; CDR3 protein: CASSSPPAGSDGYTF; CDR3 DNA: TGTGCCAGCAGTTCCCCCCCCGCGGGGAGCGATGGCTACACCTTC
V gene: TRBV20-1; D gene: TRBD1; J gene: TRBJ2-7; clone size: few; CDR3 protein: CSAVGGVEQYF; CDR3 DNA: TGCAGTGCCGTAGGGGGCGTCGAGCAGTACTTC
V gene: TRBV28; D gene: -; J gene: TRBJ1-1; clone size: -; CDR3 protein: CAYSGHPNTEAFF; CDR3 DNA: TGTGCCTACAGTGGACACCCGAACACTGAAGCTTTCTTT
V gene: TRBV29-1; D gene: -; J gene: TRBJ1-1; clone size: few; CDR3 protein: CSVGTMMNTEAFF; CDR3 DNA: TGCAGCGTTGGGACAATGATGAACACTGAAGCTTTCTTT
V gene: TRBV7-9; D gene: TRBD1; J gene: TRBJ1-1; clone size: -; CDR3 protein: CASSFGPGQSGYANTEAFF; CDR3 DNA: TGTGCCAGCAGCTTCGGACCGGGACAGTCCGGTTATGCGAACACTGAAGCTTTCTTT
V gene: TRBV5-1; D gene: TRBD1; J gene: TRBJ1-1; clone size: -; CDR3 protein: CASSVQGVSTEAFF; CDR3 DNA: TGCGCCAGCAGCGTACAGGGGGTAAGCACTGAAGCTTTCTTT
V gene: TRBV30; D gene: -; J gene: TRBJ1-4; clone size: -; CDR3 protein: CAWSVTVNEKLFF; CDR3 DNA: TGTGCCTGGAGCGTGACAGTTAATGAAAAACTGTTTTTT
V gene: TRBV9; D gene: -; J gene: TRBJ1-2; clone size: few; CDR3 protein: CASSVSAAALGGYTF; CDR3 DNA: TGTGCCAGCAGCGTAAGCGCCGCAGCCTTGGGTGGCTACACCTTC
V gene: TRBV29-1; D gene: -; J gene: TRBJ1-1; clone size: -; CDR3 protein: CSVLQGRGAEAFF; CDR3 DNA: TGCAGCGTTTTACAGGGCCGGGGGGCTGAAGCTTTCTTT
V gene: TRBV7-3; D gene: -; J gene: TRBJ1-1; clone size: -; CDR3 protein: CASSSGGSNTEAFF; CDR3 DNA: TGTGCCAGCAGCTCCGGAGGGTCAAACACTGAAGCTTTCTTT
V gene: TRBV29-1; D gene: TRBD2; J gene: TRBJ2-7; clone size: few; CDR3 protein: CSARGGTESSYEQYF; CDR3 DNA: TGCAGCGCCCGGGGGGGCACCGAAAGCTCCTACGAGCAGTACTTC
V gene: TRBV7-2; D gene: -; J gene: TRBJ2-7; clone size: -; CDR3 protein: CASSLVSSRGVGYEQYF; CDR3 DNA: TGTGCCAGCAGCTTAGTTTCTTCCAGGGGAGTCGGCTACGAGCAGTACTTC
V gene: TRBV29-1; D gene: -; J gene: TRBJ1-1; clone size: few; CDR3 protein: CSAFHRADTEAFF; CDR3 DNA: TGCAGCGCCTTCCACAGGGCGGACACTGAAGCTTTCTTT
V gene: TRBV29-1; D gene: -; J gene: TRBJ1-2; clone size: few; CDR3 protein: CSVDKGGGGYTF; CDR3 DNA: TGCAGCGTTGATAAAGGGGGTGGCGGCTACACCTTC
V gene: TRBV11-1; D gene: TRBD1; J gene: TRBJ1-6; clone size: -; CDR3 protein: CASSTGQGASSPLHF; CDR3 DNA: TGTGCCAGCAGCACAGGACAGGGGGCGAGTTCACCCCTCCACTTT
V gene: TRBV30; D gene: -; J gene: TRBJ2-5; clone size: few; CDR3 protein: CAWSRRLYQETQYF; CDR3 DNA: TGTGCCTGGAGCCGCCGACTTTACCAAGAGACCCAGTACTTC
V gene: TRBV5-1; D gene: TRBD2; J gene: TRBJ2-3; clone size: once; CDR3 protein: CASSLALAGEADTQYF; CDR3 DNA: TGCGCCAGCAGCTTGGCACTAGCGGGAGAGGCAGATACGCAGTATTTT
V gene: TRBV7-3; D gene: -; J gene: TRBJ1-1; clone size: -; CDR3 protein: CASSSSRDTSEAFF; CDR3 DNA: TGTGCCAGCAGCTCGTCCCGGGACACCAGTGAAGCTTTCTTT
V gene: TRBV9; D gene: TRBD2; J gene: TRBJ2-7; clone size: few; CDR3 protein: CASSGGGSYEQYF; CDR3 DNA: TGTGCCAGCAGCGGCGGGGGCTCCTACGAGCAGTACTTC
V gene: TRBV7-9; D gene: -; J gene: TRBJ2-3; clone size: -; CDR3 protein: CASSQRFTASTDTQYF; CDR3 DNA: TGTGCCAGCAGCCAACGATTTACTGCTAGCACAGATACGCAGTATTTT
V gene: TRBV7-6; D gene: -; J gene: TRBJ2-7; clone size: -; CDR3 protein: CASSPQTEISYEQYF; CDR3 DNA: TGTGCCAGCAGCCCACAGACAGAGATCTCCTACGAGCAGTACTTC
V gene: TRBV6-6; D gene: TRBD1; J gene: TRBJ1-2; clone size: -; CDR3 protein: CASSRVSTGDHYGYTF; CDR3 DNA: TGTGCCAGCAGCCGGGTTTCGACAGGGGACCACTATGGCTACACCTTC
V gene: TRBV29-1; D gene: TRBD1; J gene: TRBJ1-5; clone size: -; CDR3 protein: CSVRGTGGQPQHF; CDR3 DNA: TGCAGCGTACGCGGGACAGGGGGCCAGCCCCAGCATTTT
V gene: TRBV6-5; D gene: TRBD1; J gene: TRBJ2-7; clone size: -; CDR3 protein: CASRPASGGSYEQYF; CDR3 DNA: TGTGCCAGCAGACCCGCCTCAGGGGGTTCTTACGAGCAGTACTTC
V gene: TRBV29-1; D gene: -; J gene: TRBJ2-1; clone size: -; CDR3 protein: CSLAEQSHNEQFF; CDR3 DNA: TGCAGCTTGGCGGAGCAAAGCCACAATGAGCAGTTCTTC
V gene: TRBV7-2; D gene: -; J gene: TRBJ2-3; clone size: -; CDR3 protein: CASSLGGVTDTQYF; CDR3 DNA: TGTGCCAGCAGCTTAGGGGGAGTGACAGATACGCAGTATTTT
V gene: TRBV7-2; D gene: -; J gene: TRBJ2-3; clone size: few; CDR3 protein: CASSRGLGTDTQYF; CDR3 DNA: TGTGCCAGCAGCCGCGGACTCGGCACAGATACGCAGTATTTT
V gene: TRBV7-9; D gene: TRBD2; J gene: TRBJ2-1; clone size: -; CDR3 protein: CASRPQLALTNNEQFF; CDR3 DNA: TGTGCCAGCAGACCCCAACTAGCGCTCACCAACAATGAGCAGTTCTTC
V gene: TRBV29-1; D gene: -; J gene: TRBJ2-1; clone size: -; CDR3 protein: CSALSPDNEQFF; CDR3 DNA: TGCAGCGCGCTCTCTCCGGACAATGAGCAGTTCTTC
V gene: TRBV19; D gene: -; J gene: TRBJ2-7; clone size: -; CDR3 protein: CASSTTSASYEQYF; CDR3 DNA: TGTGCCAGTAGTACTACGAGCGCCTCCTACGAGCAGTACTTC
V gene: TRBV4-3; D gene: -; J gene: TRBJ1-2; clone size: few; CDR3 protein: CASSQEGQGNYGYTF; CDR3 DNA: TGCGCCAGCAGCCAAGAAGGTCAGGGGAACTATGGCTACACCTTC
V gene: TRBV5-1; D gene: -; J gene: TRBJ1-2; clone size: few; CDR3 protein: CASSLGQGTGYTF; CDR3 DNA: TGCGCCAGCAGCTTGGGGCAGGGGACTGGCTACACCTTC
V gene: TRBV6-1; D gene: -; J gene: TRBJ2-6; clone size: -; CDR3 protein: CARAVKSGANVLTF; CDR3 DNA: TGTGCCAGAGCGGTCAAATCTGGGGCCAACGTCCTGACTTTC
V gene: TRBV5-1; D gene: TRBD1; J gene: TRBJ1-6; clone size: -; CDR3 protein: CASSVRTGGESPLHF; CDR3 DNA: TGCGCCAGCAGCGTTCGGACAGGGGGCGAATCACCCCTCCACTTT
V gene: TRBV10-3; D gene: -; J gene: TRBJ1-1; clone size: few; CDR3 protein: CAISESRQTGNTEAFF; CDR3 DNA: TGTGCCATCAGTGAGTCAAGACAGACCGGGAACACTGAAGCTTTCTTT
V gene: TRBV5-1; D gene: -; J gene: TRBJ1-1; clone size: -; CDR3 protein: CASSRLDWGVAFF; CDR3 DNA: TGCGCCAGCAGCAGGCTTGATTGGGGAGTAGCTTTCTTT
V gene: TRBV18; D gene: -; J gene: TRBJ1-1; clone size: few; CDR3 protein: CASWTANTEAFF; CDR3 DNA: TGTGCCAGCTGGACAGCGAACACTGAAGCTTTCTTT
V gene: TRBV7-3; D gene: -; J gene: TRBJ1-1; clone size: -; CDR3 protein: CASSFSSNTEAFF; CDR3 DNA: TGTGCCAGCAGCTTTTCTTCGAACACTGAAGCTTTCTTT
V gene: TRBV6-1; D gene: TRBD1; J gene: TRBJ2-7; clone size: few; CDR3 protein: CASSSGTGAPMEQYF; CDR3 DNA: TGTGCCAGCTCTTCCGGGACAGGGGCCCCCATGGAGCAGTACTTC
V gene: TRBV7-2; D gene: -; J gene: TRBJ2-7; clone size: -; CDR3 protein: CASSSGVEQYF; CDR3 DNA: TGTGCCAGCAGCTCGGGGGTCGAGCAGTACTTC
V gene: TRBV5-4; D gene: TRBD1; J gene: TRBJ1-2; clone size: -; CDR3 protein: CASSPPGTGGNYGYTF; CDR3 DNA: TGTGCCAGCAGCCCGCCCGGGACAGGGGGGAACTATGGCTACACCTTC
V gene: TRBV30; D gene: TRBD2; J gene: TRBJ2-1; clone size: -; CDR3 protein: CAGGLAGDNEQFF; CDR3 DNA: TGTGCCGGCGGACTAGCGGGAGACAATGAGCAGTTCTTC
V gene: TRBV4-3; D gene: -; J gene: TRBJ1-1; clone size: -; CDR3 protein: CASSQDWAGKTEAFF; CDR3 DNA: TGCGCCAGCAGCCAAGATTGGGCAGGGAAAACTGAAGCTTTCTTT
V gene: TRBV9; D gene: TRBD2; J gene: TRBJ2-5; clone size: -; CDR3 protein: CASSTSGLAAQETQYF; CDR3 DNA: TGTGCCAGCAGCACCAGCGGCCTAGCGGCACAAGAGACCCAGTACTTC
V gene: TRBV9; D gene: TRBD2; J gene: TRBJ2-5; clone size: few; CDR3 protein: CASSRGVAGGQETQYF; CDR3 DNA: TGTGCCAGCAGCCGTGGGGTAGCGGGAGGCCAAGAGACCCAGTACTTC
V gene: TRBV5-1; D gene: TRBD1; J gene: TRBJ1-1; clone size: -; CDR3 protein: CASSSDRGLGEAFF; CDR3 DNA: TGCGCCAGCAGCTCGGACAGGGGGCTCGGTGAAGCTTTCTTT
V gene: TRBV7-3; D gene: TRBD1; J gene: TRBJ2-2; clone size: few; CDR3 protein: CASSLDRVTGELFF; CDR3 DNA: TGTGCCAGCAGCTTAGACAGGGTCACCGGGGAGCTGTTTTTT
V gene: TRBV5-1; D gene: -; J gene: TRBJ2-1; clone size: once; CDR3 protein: CASSAGPYNEQFF; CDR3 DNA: TGCGCCAGCAGCGCGGGACCTTACAATGAGCAGTTCTTC
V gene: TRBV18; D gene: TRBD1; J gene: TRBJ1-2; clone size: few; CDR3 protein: CASSGGTANYGYTF; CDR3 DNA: TGTGCCAGCTCAGGCGGGACAGCTAACTATGGCTACACCTTC
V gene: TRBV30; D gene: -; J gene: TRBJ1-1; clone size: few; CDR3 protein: CAWSVQGRWNTEAFF; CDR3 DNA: TGTGCCTGGAGTGTACAGGGAAGATGGAACACTGAAGCTTTCTTT
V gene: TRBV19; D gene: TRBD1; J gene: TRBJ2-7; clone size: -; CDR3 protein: CASSSYRGQNEQYF; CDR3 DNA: TGTGCCAGTAGTTCCTACAGGGGGCAAAACGAGCAGTACTTC
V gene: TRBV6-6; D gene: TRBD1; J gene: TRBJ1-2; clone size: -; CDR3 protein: CASSHPAGQNYGYTF; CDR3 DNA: TGTGCCAGCAGTCACCCCGCGGGACAGAACTATGGCTACACCTTC
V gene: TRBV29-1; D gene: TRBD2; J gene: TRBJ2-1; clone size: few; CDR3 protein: CSVLPGLAHNEQFF; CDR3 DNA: TGCAGCGTCTTACCGGGACTAGCCCACAATGAGCAGTTCTTC